This T cell receptor (beta chain) was captured by sequencing in a study of regulatory T cells in long-lasting Graves disease. The CDR3 has 12 amino acids. CDR1 and CDR2 from the germline V gene are LNHNV and YYDKDF (reference sequence). V shed 8 bases and J shed 2 bases, with 4 bases lying between them. Arm-PCR with iRepertoire HTBI primers amplified the CDR3 regions for these TCR beta libraries. A single record per CDR3 protein comes from TCRdb applying MiXCR to the multiplex PCR reads. Of some 340,000 distinct CDR3 sequences in the sample, 10% to 15% were seen once. Many counts were recorded for this clonotype. As for time point: newly diagnosed GD, antithyroid drugs for less than 3 months. Preparation of the TCR library used RNA extracted from PBMCs. Patient provenance is recorded as an endocrinology department in Xi'an, China. These data were likewise used in another study, on T cells in Graves' hyperthyroidism and ophthalmopathy.

The gene calls are TRBV15 and TRBJ2-6; no clear D. The source material was peripheral blood mononuclear cells (PBMCs), sampled at new diagnosis, from a patient treated with antithyroid drugs. The clonotype was recovered from a woman in her late teens or twenties with Graves disease. The DNA for the CDR3 is TGTGCCACCTCGACTGGGGCCAACGTCCTGACTTTC. The encoded protein is CATSTGANVLTF.